Below are 10 T cell receptor beta chains sequenced from a single sample in a study of blood T cell repertoires in COVID-19. Sequenced by immunoSEQ multiplex PCR; TCRdb stores in-frame clones only, minus some. The sample consists of 250,000 to 300,000 clones, roughly 92% of them appearing once. The specimen sequenced was peripheral blood. These receptor sequences come from a woman between 25 and 40 years old with COVID-19, enrolled during active disease.

This chain links TRBV11-1 with TRBJ2-7; D is perhaps TRBD1 (6 bases). CDR3 length equals 15 residues. Trimming took off 0 bases at V and 2 bases at J, with 11 bases between the two ends. Germline V lookup: CDR1 SGHAT, CDR2 FQDESV (reference sequence). The DNA for the CDR3 is TGTGCCAGCAGCTTAGCGGAACAGGGTGCCTACGAGCAGTACTTC. Its translation is CASSLAEQGAYEQYF.

This clone has just one count. The chain recombines TRBV3-1 (or the pseudogene TRBV3-2) with TRBJ2-2, with a tentative D call TRBD1 (6 bases). The V end was cut by 4 bases, the J end by 6 bases, with 15 bases between. CDR3 length: 15 residues. Germline V gene data show CDR1 as LGHDT and CDR2 as YNNKEL (reference sequence). CDR3 amino acids: CASSPETPGAGELFF. The CDR3, as DNA: TGTGCCAGCAGCCCCGAGACCCCAGGGGCCGGGGAGCTGTTTTTT.

The rearrangement links TRBV4-1 to TRBJ1-2, with D possibly TRBD1 on 5 matching bases. V dropped 2 bases and J dropped 8 bases, with 21 bases sitting between them. Germline V gene lookup returns CDR1 MGHRA and CDR2 YSYEKL. This CDR3 contains 16 residues. CDR3 nucleotide sequence: TGCGCCAGCAGCCAACTAACAGGAGGGGCAGGAGGCGGCTACACCTTC. Translated, it gives CASSQLTGGAGGGYTF.

This chain connects TRBV30 to TRBJ2-1; maybe TRBD2 (5 bases). CDR1 is GTSNPN, CDR2 SVGIG, per germline (reference sequence). Trimming took off 0 bases at V and 10 bases at J, with 13 bases between the two ends. This CDR3 has 13 amino acids. The CDR3 protein is CAWSVERVGEQFF. The CDR3 coding sequence is TGTGCCTGGAGTGTAGAGAGGGTGGGGGAGCAGTTCTTC.

This clone was seen a few times. The chain links TRBV7-8 to TRBJ2-7; D possibly corresponds to TRBD1 (6 bases). Trimming pared 4 bases from V and 0 bases from J, leaving 10 bases between. CDR3 length: 14 amino acids. The germline gives CDR1 SGHVS, CDR2 FQNEAQ. The CDR3 DNA is TGTGCCAGCAGCTCCCGGGACAACTCCTACGAGCAGTACTTC. Its translation is CASSSRDNSYEQYF.

The chain joins TRBV6-5 to TRBJ1-1, with D possibly matching TRBD1 (6 bases). Trimming took off 7 bases at V and 3 bases at J, with 18 bases between the two ends. CDR1 MNHEY and CDR2 SVGAGI come from the germline V gene. CDR3 size: 15 residues. The CDR3 DNA reads as TGTGCCAGCATCCAGACAGGCCGGGGGGACACTGAAGCTTTCTTT. Amino acids: CASIQTGRGDTEAFF.

The chain is built from TRBV5-1 and TRBJ1-6; D is ambiguous. V dropped 0 bases and J dropped 9 bases, with 10 bases sitting between them. This CDR3 contains 14 residues. Germline V gene lookup returns CDR1 SGHRS and CDR2 YFSETQ. CDR3 amino acids: CASSLETRASPLHF. The CDR3 nucleotides read TGCGCCAGCAGCTTGGAAACGCGGGCTTCACCCCTCCACTTT.

The chain recombines TRBV27 with TRBJ2-3; a possible D gene is TRBD1 (7 bases). Looked up from germline, CDR1 is MNHEY and CDR2 is SMNVEV (reference sequence). The CDR3 totals 16 residues. V was shortened by 5 bases and J by 0 bases, with 15 bases between the two germline ends. CDR3 amino acids: CASSTSGGTSTDTQYF. CDR3 coding DNA: TGTGCCAGCAGTACTTCAGGGGGGACTAGCACAGATACGCAGTATTTT.

V usage is TRBV30 and J usage is TRBJ2-7, with 8 bases fitting TRBD2. Germline-derived CDR1 and CDR2 are GTSNPN and SVGIG (reference sequence). CDR3 size: 15 residues. V shed 4 bases, J shed 3 bases, and the junction held 11 bases outside the gene matches. The CDR3 DNA follows: TGTGCCTGGACCCCCCTCGCGGGAGGTATCTACGAGCAGTACTTC. This encodes CAWTPLAGGIYEQYF.

This chain links TRBV7-8 with TRBJ2-5; tentative D call: TRBD2 (6 bases). Germline V CDR1 and CDR2: SGHVS, FQNEAQ. This CDR3 region has 17 residues. V was pared by 5 bases and J by 1 base, with 20 bases between. The CDR3 nucleotides read TGTGCCAGCAGCCCGGGGGTGGACGGCCGCCTCCAAGAGACCCAGTACTTC. Protein sequence: CASSPGVDGRLQETQYF.